A single sample is the source of the 12 T cell receptor beta chains below, sequenced in a study of T cells in Graves' hyperthyroidism and ophthalmopathy. It was RNA transcripts that yielded the amplified TCR beta CDR3 regions. First-round RT-PCR with HTBI primers amplified the TCR CDR3 region. TCRdb itself ran the multiplex PCR reads through MiXCR, one entry per CDR3 protein. This table holds around 350,000 distinct CDR3 sequences, roughly 19% found once. The sample consisted of blood. Receptor source: a woman aged 18 to 35 with Graves' hyperthyroidism.

This clonotype was picked up a small number of times. The chain carries TRBV13 and TRBJ2-7; 8 positions agree with TRBD1. This CDR3 has 17 amino acids. V lost 5 bases to trimming and J lost 2 bases; unmatched junction nucleotides: 14. In germline, CDR1 is PRHDT, CDR2 FYEKMQ (reference sequence). DNA for the CDR3: TGTGCCAGCAGCCCTAACTGGACAGGGCTGACAACCTACGAGCAGTACTTC. It encodes CASSPNWTGLTTYEQYF.

Many counts were recorded for this clonotype. The genes are TRBV12-3 or TRBV12-4 and TRBJ1-5; 10 nucleotides line up with TRBD1. With V trimmed by 5 bases and J by 6 bases, 4 bases remained unmatched. This CDR3 comprises 14 residues. The CDR3 bases are TGTGCCAGCAGTCTGACAGGGGGCGGTCAGCCCCAGCATTTT. It translates to CASSLTGGGQPQHF.

The table lists this clonotype with a few counts. V gene TRBV11-2 combines with J gene TRBJ2-7, with a weak D call TRBD2 (7 bases). Germline values: CDR1 SGHAT, CDR2 FQNNGV. The CDR3 totals 16 residues. The V and J ends lost 5 bases and 1 base respectively, with 18 bases between them. CDR3 nucleotides: TGTGCCAGCAGCCCTTTCCCTCGGGGGGCTTCCTACGAGCAGTACTTC. The encoded protein is CASSPFPRGASYEQYF.

The chain has TRBV16 and TRBJ2-5; D perhaps matches TRBD1 (5 bases). Trimming shortened V by 0 bases and J by 5 bases, and 7 bases separated the two germline ends. Looked up from germline, CDR1 is KGHSY and CDR2 is FQNENV. The CDR3 extends over 13 amino acids. CDR3: CASSQSKGETQYF. The DNA of the CDR3 is TGTGCCAGCAGCCAATCGAAGGGGGAGACCCAGTACTTC. Combining the CDR3 with reference TRBV16 and TRBJ2-5 gives the whole variable domain GEEVAQTPKHLVRGEGQKAKLYCAPIKGHSYVFWYQQVLKNEFKFLISFQNENVFDETGMPKERFSAKCLPNSPCSLEIQATKLEDSAVYFCASSQSKGETQYFGPGTRLLVL.

Notes on this clonotype: A much bigger clone sits one base away, suggesting this may be a read error. The J gene is TRBJ1-1, the V gene TRBV2; TRBD1 matches at 7 bases. In germline, CDR1 is SNHLY, CDR2 FYNNEI. The V and J ends lost 10 bases and 11 bases, in that order; junction bases with no gene match: 22. The CDR3 sequence is 15 residues long. CDR3 bases: TGTGCCATCAGGCGACCAGGGGGGGTAATAATTCGGGCTTTCTTT. It translates to CAIRRPGGVIIRAFF.

The V gene is TRBV13, the J gene TRBJ2-2; tentatively, D is TRBD2 (5 bases). Germline V gives CDR1 PRHDT, CDR2 FYEKMQ (reference sequence). The CDR3 has 17 amino acids. V shed 4 bases and J shed 3 bases, with 18 bases lying between them. CDR3 nucleotides: TGTGCCAGCAGCTCCAGGACGGGGAGCTCCTACACCGGGGAGCTGTTTTTT. It translates to CASSSRTGSSYTGELFF.

This clonotype was detected ten times or more. The gene calls are TRBV19 and TRBJ1-2; D is uncertain. This CDR3 region has 12 residues. In germline, CDR1 is LNHDA, CDR2 SQIVND (reference sequence). Trimming shortened V by 7 bases and J by 5 bases, and 11 bases separated the two germline ends. The CDR3 loop is CASTPPGYGYTF. The CDR3 DNA reads as TGTGCCAGTACCCCCCCGGGGTATGGCTACACCTTC.

This clonotype was counted many times. The chain employs TRBV6-2 or TRBV6-3 and TRBJ1-2, with TRBD1 matching over 7 bases. The CDR3 totals 16 residues. From germline, CDR1 is MNHEY and CDR2 SVGEGT. The ends lost 4 bases at V and 8 bases at J; junction bases unmatched: 16. CDR3 DNA: TGTGCCAGCAGTTTCAGCCCGGACAGGAGCACGTCGGGCTACACCTTC. Residues: CASSFSPDRSTSGYTF.

At least ten counts were recorded for this clonotype. The gene calls are TRBV6-1 and TRBJ2-5; D gene uncertain. CDR1 and CDR2 from the germline V gene are MNHNS and SASEGT. There are 12 residues in the CDR3. The V gene lost 6 bases and the J gene lost 9 bases, with 14 bases spanning the gap. The CDR3 region is CASRGIGAAQYF. The CDR3 bases are TGTGCCAGCAGGGGGATCGGCGCGGCCCAGTACTTC.

Note on this clonotype: This may arise from a read error, as a much more abundant clone is one base away. Here the CDR3 reads CASSDVGQGKQPQHF. CDR3 sequence (DNA): TGTGCCAGCAGTGATGTGGGTCAGGGGAAGCAGCCCCAGCATTTT. The gene calls are TRBV6-1 and TRBJ1-5; a weak D match, TRBD1 (6 bases). Trimming pared 3 bases from V and 7 bases from J, leaving 16 bases between. Germline values: CDR1 MNHNS, CDR2 SASEGT. The CDR3 runs to 15 residues.

Details on this clonotype: With a much larger clone just one base away, this may be a read error. The rearrangement joins TRBV20-1 to TRBJ2-5; D is possibly TRBD1 (7 bases). Germline V gene sequence: CDR1 DFQATT, CDR2 SNEGSKA (reference sequence). This CDR3 contains 14 residues. The chain's CDR3 is CSAPRRGRGETKYF. The CDR3 DNA reads TGCAGTGCGCCCAGGAGGGGGCGAGGGGAGACCAAGTACTTC.

This clonotype was recorded at least ten times. The V gene is TRBV27, the J gene TRBJ1-1, with D possibly being TRBD1 (5 bases). The germline V gene has CDR1 MNHEY and CDR2 SMNVEV (reference sequence). Trimming shortened V by 6 bases and J by 0 bases, and 11 bases separated the two germline ends. This CDR3 comprises 14 residues. The CDR3 DNA reads TGTGCCAGCAGGCCAGGGAATTTGAACACTGAAGCTTTCTTT. The encoded protein is CASRPGNLNTEAFF.